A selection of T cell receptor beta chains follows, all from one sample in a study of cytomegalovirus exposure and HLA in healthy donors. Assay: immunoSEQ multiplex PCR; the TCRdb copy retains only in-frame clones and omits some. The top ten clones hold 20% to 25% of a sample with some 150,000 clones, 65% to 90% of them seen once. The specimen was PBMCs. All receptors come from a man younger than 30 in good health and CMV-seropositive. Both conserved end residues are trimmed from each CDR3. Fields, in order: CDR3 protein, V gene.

cdr3_aa: ASTSGSYTGELF
v_call: TRBV27

cdr3_aa: AWTGQGGIQY
v_call: TRBV30

cdr3_aa: ASTERTSGRAIGELF
v_call: TRBV28

cdr3_aa: ASATSRADEQY
v_call: TRBV2

cdr3_aa: SVGFLGPDTQY
v_call: TRBV29-1

cdr3_aa: ASSVVSSQSPYNEQF
v_call: TRBV9

cdr3_aa: ASSSTGENNEQF
v_call: TRBV7-6

cdr3_aa: ASSLTLDRVNTEAF
v_call: TRBV4-3

cdr3_aa: ASSPSGSGGDTQY
v_call: TRBV28

cdr3_aa: ASRGASGNTIY
v_call: TRBV19

cdr3_aa: ASSQSGLAVEQY
v_call: TRBV14

cdr3_aa: ASSHPSRPGQGFDSGNTIY
v_call: TRBV4-3

cdr3_aa: ASSQDGSGTSGPVAKNIQY
v_call: TRBV4-2

cdr3_aa: ASSYSDRAGTGELF
v_call: TRBV6-5

cdr3_aa: ASSVEGADTQY
v_call: TRBV9

cdr3_aa: ASSLVGGVYNEQF
v_call: TRBV7-9

cdr3_aa: ASTRVLAGVNEQF
v_call: TRBV27

cdr3_aa: ASSEAGLAGGPYNEQF
v_call: TRBV6-1

cdr3_aa: ASRVEFYEQY
v_call: TRBV6-1

cdr3_aa: ATSSDRVPYNEQF
v_call: TRBV15

cdr3_aa: ASSRSLLAGFTEQY
v_call: TRBV4-1

cdr3_aa: ASSFPGSGVQETQY
v_call: TRBV7-8

cdr3_aa: ASSPGTGGSANEKLF
v_call: TRBV7-8

cdr3_aa: ASNEKGVPEAF
v_call: TRBV13

cdr3_aa: ASSYTGQGARAF
v_call: TRBV6-5

cdr3_aa: ASSLFEREAF
v_call: TRBV7-2

cdr3_aa: ASSATLDYGYT
v_call: TRBV5-1

cdr3_aa: ASSSTGNYGYT
v_call: TRBV5-1

cdr3_aa: AWSVLAGAYNEQF
v_call: TRBV30

cdr3_aa: ASSGREGNTEAF
v_call: TRBV19

cdr3_aa: ASSSTGLAYYEQY
v_call: TRBV25-1

cdr3_aa: SVESGKQGSGYT
v_call: TRBV29-1

cdr3_aa: ASSLLLDTADTEAF
v_call: TRBV4-1

cdr3_aa: ASSQGPEVQGGQF
v_call: TRBV4-2

cdr3_aa: ASLAGGRTQY
v_call: TRBV2

cdr3_aa: ASSDRGAYEQY
v_call: TRBV6-1

cdr3_aa: ASSETGTSGRGEQY
v_call: TRBV7-6

cdr3_aa: ASSLGQGRQEKLF
v_call: TRBV5-1

cdr3_aa: ASSYSRGRRDGYT
v_call: TRBV6-5

cdr3_aa: ASSLRGGASGGQETQY
v_call: TRBV4-1

cdr3_aa: ASRATGVATEAF
v_call: TRBV25-1

cdr3_aa: ASSQDASGGSGELF
v_call: TRBV4-3

cdr3_aa: ASSQVSSGTGETQY
v_call: TRBV4-2

cdr3_aa: ASSLTGTAGEQY
v_call: TRBV5-1

cdr3_aa: AIKWDRYQETQY
v_call: TRBV11-2

cdr3_aa: AWGGTGKNTEAF
v_call: TRBV30

cdr3_aa: ASSLIRQMNTEAF
v_call: TRBV7-3

cdr3_aa: ASSLATSYEQY
v_call: TRBV5-1

cdr3_aa: ASSETDSGNTIY
v_call: TRBV2

cdr3_aa: ASSSPGQGGYEQY
v_call: TRBV4-3

cdr3_aa: ASSPSRDREYTEAF
v_call: TRBV14

cdr3_aa: ASSLGTGRNNSPLH
v_call: TRBV5-4

cdr3_aa: ASSTRGAQNTEAF
v_call: TRBV19

cdr3_aa: ASSPFQGFTYEQY
v_call: TRBV19

cdr3_aa: ASSLYRAGPTGELF
v_call: TRBV5-1